This TCR beta chain emerged from a study of shared clonotypes between healthy human individuals. Study outcomes and limitations: Naive subsets usually exceeded memory subsets in estimated richness.

The naive CD8 population came from CD45RO-negative cells selected for CCR7, without terminally differentiated effector memory CD45RA+ cells. The CDR3 runs 13 residues. Germline V gene lookup returns CDR1 MNHEY and CDR2 SVGAGI. Sequencing was performed with immunoSEQ multiplex PCR; in TCRdb, only in-frame clones are kept and a portion is missing. The sample has about 2 million clones, about 95% seen once; the top ten hold less than 1.5%. On this clone itself: Its antigen is not identified.

Sequencing used naive CD8+ T cells sorted from blood. The gene calls are TRBV6-5 and TRBJ2-5, with 7 bases aligning to TRBD2. The origin of this receptor is a man aged 18 to 35 in good health. Here the CDR3 DNA reads TGTGTCGTACGGGGAGGACTAGGCGAGACCCAGTACTTC. This translates into CVVRGGLGETQYF.